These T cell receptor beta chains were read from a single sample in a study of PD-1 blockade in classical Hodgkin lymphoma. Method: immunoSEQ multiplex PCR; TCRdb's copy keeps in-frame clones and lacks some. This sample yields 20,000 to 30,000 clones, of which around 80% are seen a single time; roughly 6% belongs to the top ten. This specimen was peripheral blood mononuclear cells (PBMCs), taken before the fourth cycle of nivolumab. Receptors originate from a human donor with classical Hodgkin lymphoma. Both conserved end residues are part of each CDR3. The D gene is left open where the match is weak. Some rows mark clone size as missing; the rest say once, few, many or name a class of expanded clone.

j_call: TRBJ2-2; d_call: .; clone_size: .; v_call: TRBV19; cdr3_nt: TGTGCCAGTAGTATAGGACCCAACACCGGGGAGCTGTTTTTT; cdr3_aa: CASSIGPNTGELFF
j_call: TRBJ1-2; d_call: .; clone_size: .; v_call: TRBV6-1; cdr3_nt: TGTGCCAGCAGTGAAAGAGACTATGGCTACACCTTC; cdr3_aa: CASSERDYGYTF
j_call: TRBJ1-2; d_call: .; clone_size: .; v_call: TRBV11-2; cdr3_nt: TGTGCCAGCAGCTCAAACAAGGGGAAGGGCTATGGCTACACCTTC; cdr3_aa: CASSSNKGKGYGYTF
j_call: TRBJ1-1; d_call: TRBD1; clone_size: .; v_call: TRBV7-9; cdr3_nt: TGTGCCAGCAGCCCAGGGGGAGGGAGGACTGAAGCTTTCTTT; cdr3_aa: CASSPGGGRTEAFF
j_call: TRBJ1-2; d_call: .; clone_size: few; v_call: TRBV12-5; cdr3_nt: TGTGCTAGTGGTTTGGGGAATTATGGCTACACCTTC; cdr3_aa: CASGLGNYGYTF
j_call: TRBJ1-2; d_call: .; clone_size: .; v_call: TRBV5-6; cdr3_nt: TGTGCCAGCAGCTTGACAGCAATCTACGGCTACACCTTC; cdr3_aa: CASSLTAIYGYTF
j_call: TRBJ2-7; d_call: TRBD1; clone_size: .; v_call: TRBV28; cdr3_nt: TGTGCCAGCAGTCTCCCTTCCCTACAGGGGCCCTCCTACGAGCAGTACTTC; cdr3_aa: CASSLPSLQGPSYEQYF
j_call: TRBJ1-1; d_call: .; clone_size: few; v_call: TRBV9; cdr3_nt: TGTGCCAGCAGCGTAGGGCAGGGACAAGTGGGTACTGAAGCTTTCTTT; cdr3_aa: CASSVGQGQVGTEAFF
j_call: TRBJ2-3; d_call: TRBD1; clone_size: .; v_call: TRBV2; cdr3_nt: TGTGCCAGCAGTGTCGACAGGGCTGGGGGAGATACGCAGTATTTT; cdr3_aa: CASSVDRAGGDTQYF
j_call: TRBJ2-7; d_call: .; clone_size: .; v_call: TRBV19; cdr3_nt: TGTGCCAGTAGTATGGATTTGGTGAGGACGCAGTACTTC; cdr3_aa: CASSMDLVRTQYF
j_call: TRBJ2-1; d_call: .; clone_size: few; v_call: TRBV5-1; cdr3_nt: TGCGCCAGCAGCTTGAGGCCTTTCAATGAGCAGTTCTTC; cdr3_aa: CASSLRPFNEQFF
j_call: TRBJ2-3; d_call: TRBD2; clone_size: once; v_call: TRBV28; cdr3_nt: TGTGCCAGCAGCCAACTAGCGGGCTCCCAAGGGCTGTATTTT; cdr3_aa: CASSQLAGSQGLYF
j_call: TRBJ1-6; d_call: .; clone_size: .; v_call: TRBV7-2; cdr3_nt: TGTGCCAGCAGCCCCGGCGGGACCCTCCACTTT; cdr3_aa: CASSPGGTLHF
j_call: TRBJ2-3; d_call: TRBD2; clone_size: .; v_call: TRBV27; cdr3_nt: TGTGCCAGCAGTTTAAAGACTAGCGGGTACCCCACAGATACGCAGTATTTT; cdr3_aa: CASSLKTSGYPTDTQYF
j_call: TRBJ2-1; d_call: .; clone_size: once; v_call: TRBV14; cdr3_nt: TGTGCCAGCAGCCAGGGGAGCGGTTTTTCCTACAATGAGCAGTTCTTC; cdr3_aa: CASSQGSGFSYNEQFF
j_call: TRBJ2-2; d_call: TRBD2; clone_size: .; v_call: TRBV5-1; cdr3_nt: TGCGCCAGCAGCTTGGGACTAGCGGGGGAGAACACCGGGGAGCTGTTTTTT; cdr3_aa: CASSLGLAGENTGELFF
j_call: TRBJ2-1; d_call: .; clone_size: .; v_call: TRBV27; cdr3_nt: TGTGCCAGCAGTTTAGCGGGTAGAGGGAATGAGCAGTTCTTC; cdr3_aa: CASSLAGRGNEQFF
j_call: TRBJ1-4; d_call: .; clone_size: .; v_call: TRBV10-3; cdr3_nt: TGTGCCATCAGCACGGCCGGAGAAAAACTGTTTTTT; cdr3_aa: CAISTAGEKLFF
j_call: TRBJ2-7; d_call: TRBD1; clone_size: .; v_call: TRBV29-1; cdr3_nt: TGCAGCGTTGAAGCCGGACAGGGTAACTACGAGCAGTACTTC; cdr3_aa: CSVEAGQGNYEQYF
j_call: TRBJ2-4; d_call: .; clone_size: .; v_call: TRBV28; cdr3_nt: TGTGCCAGCAGTTCAGTTCGGTGGGGGTCCAAAAACATTCAGTACTTC; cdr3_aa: CASSSVRWGSKNIQYF
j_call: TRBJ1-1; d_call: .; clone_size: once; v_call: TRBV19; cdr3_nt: TGTGCCAGTAGTATGGGACCAGAGGGGAACACTGAAGCTTTCTTT; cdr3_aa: CASSMGPEGNTEAFF
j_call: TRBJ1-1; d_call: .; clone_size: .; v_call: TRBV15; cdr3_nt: TGTGCCACCGTCGGACAGAAAGCTTTCTTT; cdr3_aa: CATVGQKAFF
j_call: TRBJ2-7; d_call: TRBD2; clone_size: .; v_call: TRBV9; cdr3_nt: TGTGCCAGCAGCGCTTCTAGCGGAGGCTCCTACGAGCAGTACTTC; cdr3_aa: CASSASSGGSYEQYF
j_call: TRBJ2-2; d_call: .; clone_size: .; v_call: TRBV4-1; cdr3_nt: TGCGCCAGCAGCCAGCCGGCAGGGGCGGCCACCGGGGAGCTGTTTTTT; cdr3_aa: CASSQPAGAATGELFF
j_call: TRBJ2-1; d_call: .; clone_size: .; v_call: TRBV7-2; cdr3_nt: TGTGCCAGCAGCTCTCCCCGCAATGAGCAGTTCTTC; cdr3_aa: CASSSPRNEQFF
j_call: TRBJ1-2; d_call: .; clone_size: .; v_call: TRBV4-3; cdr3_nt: TGCGCCAGCAGCCAAGTGGCAGGAAACTATGGCTACACCTTC; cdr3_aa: CASSQVAGNYGYTF
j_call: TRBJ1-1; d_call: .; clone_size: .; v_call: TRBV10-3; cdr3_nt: TGTGCCATCAGTGAAAGCTCGATAGTGAGGGTGAACACTGAAGCTTTCTTT; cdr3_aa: CAISESSIVRVNTEAFF
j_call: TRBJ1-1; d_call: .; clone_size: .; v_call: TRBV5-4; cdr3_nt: TGTGCCAGCAGCTCTGGAGGGACTGAAGCTTTCTTT; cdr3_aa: CASSSGGTEAFF
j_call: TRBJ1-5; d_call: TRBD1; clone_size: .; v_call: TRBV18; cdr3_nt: TGTACCAGCTCACCCCGGGACAGCGGGCAGCCCCAGCATTTT; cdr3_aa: CTSSPRDSGQPQHF
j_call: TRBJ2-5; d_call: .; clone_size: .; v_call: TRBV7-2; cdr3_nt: TGTGCCAGCAGCTTAAGTATATTACAAGAGACCCAGTACTTC; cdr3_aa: CASSLSILQETQYF
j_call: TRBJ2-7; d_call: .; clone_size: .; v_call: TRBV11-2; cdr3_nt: TGTGCCTCGGGCGGGACTCCCGAGCAGTACTTC; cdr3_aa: CASGGTPEQYF
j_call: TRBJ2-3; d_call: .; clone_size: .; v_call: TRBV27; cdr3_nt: TGTGCCAGCAGCACCCCCGGTGGGCCGGGTGCAGATACGCAGTATTTT; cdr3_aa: CASSTPGGPGADTQYF
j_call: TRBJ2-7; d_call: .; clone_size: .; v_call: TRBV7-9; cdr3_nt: TGTGCCAGCAGCCCCCCGACCCTCTACGAGCAGTACTTC; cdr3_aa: CASSPPTLYEQYF
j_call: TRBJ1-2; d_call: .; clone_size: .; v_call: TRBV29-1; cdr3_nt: TGCAGCGTTGAAAGGCCAGGGACCAACTATGGCTACACCTTC; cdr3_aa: CSVERPGTNYGYTF
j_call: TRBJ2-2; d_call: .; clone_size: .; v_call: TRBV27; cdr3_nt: TGTGCCAGCAGTTTATCGAGGAGGTCAAACACCGGGGAGCTGTTTTTT; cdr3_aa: CASSLSRRSNTGELFF
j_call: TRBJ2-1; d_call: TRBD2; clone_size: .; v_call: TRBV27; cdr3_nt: TGTGCCAGCAGTTTACGAGGACTAGCAGATGAGCAGTTCTTC; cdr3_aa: CASSLRGLADEQFF
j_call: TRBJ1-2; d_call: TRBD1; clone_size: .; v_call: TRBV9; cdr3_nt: TGTGCCAGCAGAGGGACAGAATATGGCTACACCTTC; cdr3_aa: CASRGTEYGYTF
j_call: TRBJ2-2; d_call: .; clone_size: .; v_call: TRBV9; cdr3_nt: TGTGCCAGCAGCGTAAGAGTTGCGAACACCGGGGAGCTGTTTTTT; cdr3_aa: CASSVRVANTGELFF
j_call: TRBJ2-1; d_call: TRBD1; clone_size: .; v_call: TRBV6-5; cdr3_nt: TGTGCCAGCAGAGGACAGGGAAGCTCCTACAATGAGCAGTTCTTC; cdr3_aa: CASRGQGSSYNEQFF
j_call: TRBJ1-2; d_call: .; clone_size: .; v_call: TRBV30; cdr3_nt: TGTGCCTGGAGTATAGGGGCCAACTATGGCTACACCTTC; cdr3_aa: CAWSIGANYGYTF
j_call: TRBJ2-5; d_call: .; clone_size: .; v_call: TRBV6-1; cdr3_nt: TGTGCCAGCAGTGCCCGGGTTGTTTATGAGACCCAGTACTTC; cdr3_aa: CASSARVVYETQYF